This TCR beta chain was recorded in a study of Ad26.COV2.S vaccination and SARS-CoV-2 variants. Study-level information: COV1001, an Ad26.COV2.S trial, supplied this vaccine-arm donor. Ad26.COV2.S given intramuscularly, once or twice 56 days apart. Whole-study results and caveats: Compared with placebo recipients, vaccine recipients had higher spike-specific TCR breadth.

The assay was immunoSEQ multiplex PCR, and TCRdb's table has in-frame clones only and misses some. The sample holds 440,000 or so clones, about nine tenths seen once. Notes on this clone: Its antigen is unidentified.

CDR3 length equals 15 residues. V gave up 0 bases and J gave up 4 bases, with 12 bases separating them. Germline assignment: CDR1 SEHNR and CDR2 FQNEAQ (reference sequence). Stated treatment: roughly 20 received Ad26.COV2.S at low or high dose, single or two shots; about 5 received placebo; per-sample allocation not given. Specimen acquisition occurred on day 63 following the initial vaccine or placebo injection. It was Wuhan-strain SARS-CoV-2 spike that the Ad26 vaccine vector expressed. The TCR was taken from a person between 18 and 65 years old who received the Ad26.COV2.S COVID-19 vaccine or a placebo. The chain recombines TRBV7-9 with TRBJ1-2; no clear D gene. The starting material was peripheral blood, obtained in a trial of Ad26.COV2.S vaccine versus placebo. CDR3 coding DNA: TGTGCCAGCAGCTTAGCGGAGGGCCCCCTCTATGGCTACACCTTC. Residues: CASSLAEGPLYGYTF.